This T cell receptor beta chain originates from a study of shared clonotypes between healthy human individuals (dated by TCRdb to about 2020). Regarding the complete study: A couple of women and a few men aged 18 to 49 years were included in the cohort. Per donor, three plates each were used for CD4 naive and CD4 memory, two for CD8 naive, and one for CD8 memory. Libraries were prepared and TCR repertoires were sequenced by different laboratories using diverse techniques, in order to increase sequencing depth and limit assay-specific biases. To estimate repertoire size and how much clonotypes are shared between individuals, the study performed deep sequencing of blood TCR repertoires from roughly five healthy adults. Leukapheresis yielded between about 0.85 and 10 billion PBMCs per donor.

Healthy HIV-negative adults with no recently reported acute infections or vaccinations were included as donors. Every donor was a Caucasian adult residing in Nashville, Tennessee, USA. CD4+ T cells were enriched by magnetic negative selection, after which naive cells were positively selected on CD45RA and the negative fraction was taken as the memory subset. Blood was collected by leukapheresis, and PBMCs were isolated by Ficoll-Histopaque density gradient centrifugation and then cryopreserved in liquid nitrogen vapor phase. Analytical flow cytometry was used to check the purity and quantity of every magnetically sorted T cell population. Genomic DNA was isolated from every sorted fraction and measured by UV absorbance on a Nanodrop 2000c. TCR CDR3 regions were amplified from genomic DNA by multiplex PCR using the deep immunoSEQ assay. Extracted genomic DNA from each cell subset was distributed evenly across all wells of several immunoSEQ 96-well plates, and each plate was treated as a replicate. Each replicate PCR for sorted subsets received roughly 0.2 ug genomic DNA, equal to about 30,000 T cell genomes. Purified libraries were quantified with a Qubit 3.0 fluorometer, sized on a Bioanalyzer 2100, and re-quantified with the KAPA Library Quantification kit. Every immunoSEQ 96-well plate was sequenced on a dedicated single-read 150-cycle Illumina NextSeq 550 flow cell. The paper's processing steps were these. Because the immunoSEQ output included only junctional sequences and no quality scores, the filtering could not be the same as the filtering used for full-length reads. Sequences were annotated with PyIR, a Python wrapper for IgBLAST v1.9, using IMGT germline references to assign V/J genes and CDR3. Reads were removed for weak V/J assignments (E-value above 1e-6), missing CDR3, stop codons, out-of-frame junctions, or ambiguous translated residues. V3J clonotypes were defined as sequences sharing the same inferred V gene, J gene, and CDR3 amino acid sequence. Percentage overlap between repertoires was computed as shared unique clonotypes divided by the size of the smaller repertoire. RTK rarefaction, the Chao1 estimator, and Recon v2.1 estimates of unobserved clonotypes were used to assess repertoire richness. OLGA was used to compute generation probabilities for all TCRbeta clonotypes that the gDNA method yielded from a handful of donors. TCRdb mirrors the immuneACCESS table, restricted to in-frame sequences. Some clones are absent from its copies; in checked studies, under half trace to an unresolved V gene, and the reason for the others is unknown. V and J calls and clone size follow that table, whereas D and trimming were derived from the DNA. Across this sample there are 980,000 or so clones, with roughly 72% seen only once. The ten largest clones take up nearly 1.5% of the sample.

Trimming costs V 6 bases and J 4 bases, and their ends lie 15 bases apart. The CDR3 starts with the cysteine, ends with the phenylalanine, and has 14 residues. Here the CDR3 DNA is all that survives: 42 bases in frame from base 1. The germline V gene gives CDR1 as WSHSY and CDR2 as SAAADI. Points on this clone: Its antigen is still unknown. One base away there is no much larger clone; base qualities are not given.

Findings and caveats that apply to the study as a whole: When a handful of donors were compared, the shared fraction of clonotypes was around 5% for naive CD4, 3% to 4% for naive CD8, about 2.4% for memory CD4, and roughly 0.4% for memory CD8. Incomplete sequencing was indicated by rarefaction of sorted-subset datasets, despite the large sequencing depth. Because the study included only a small number of donors, the genetic and exposure-history diversity represented was limited. Naive subsets generally had larger estimated clonotype richness than memory subsets. Compared with non-shared clonotypes, the clonotypes found in all four sorted-subset donors had higher generation probabilities. Pairwise subsampling led to the expectation that sequencing depth would affect the degree of clonotype sharing among donors. Sampling was limited to blood, and TCR repertoires in tissue likely differ from TCR repertoires in blood.

The chain is assembled from TRBV10-2 and TRBJ1-1; the D gene is possibly TRBD1, with 6 bases matching. The sequencing sample was made of memory CD4+ T cells sorted from blood. The cell subset or site label on this specimen signifies: CD45RA-negative fraction. The source of this sequence is a man aged 18 to 30 in good health. The DNA sequence is given as TGCGCCAGCAGGGGTTACAGGGCGGGCACTGAAGCTTTCTTT. Its translation reads: CASRGYRAGTEAFF.